A selection of T cell receptor beta chains follows, all from one sample in a study of identical twins. TCRdb ran MiXCR on the 5' RACE reads and lists one entry per CDR3 protein. The sample holds approximately 550,000 distinct CDR3 sequences, about 20% seen once. These data were likewise used in another study, on yellow fever vaccine responses in identical twins.

The sequenced material came from CD4+ T cells sorted from blood. The receptors stem from a woman younger than 35 in good health. The CDR3 runs from the conserved cysteine through the conserved F or W. D genes are given only for firm matches. Size values are once, few and many counts, or a class for expanded clones, and some rows have none.

clone size: many
J gene: TRBJ2-5
V gene: TRBV5-1
D gene: TRBD2
CDR3 protein: CASSPGLAGGKRETQYF
CDR3 DNA: TGCGCCAGCAGCCCGGGACTAGCGGGGGGGAAAAGAGAGACCCAGTACTTC

clone size: -
J gene: TRBJ2-2
V gene: TRBV29-1
D gene: -
CDR3 protein: CSARTAYRRNTGELFF
CDR3 DNA: TGCAGCGCGCGGACAGCATATAGACGAAACACCGGGGAGCTGTTTTTT

clone size: -
J gene: TRBJ1-1
V gene: TRBV6-2/TRBV6-3
D gene: -
CDR3 protein: CASSYSSKAPAVNTEAFF
CDR3 DNA: TGTGCCAGCAGTTACTCGAGTAAGGCTCCCGCAGTGAACACTGAAGCTTTCTTT

clone size: -
J gene: TRBJ2-1
V gene: TRBV5-1
D gene: -
CDR3 protein: CASSLLQLRDNEQFF
CDR3 DNA: TGCGCCAGCAGCTTGTTGCAGTTAAGGGACAATGAGCAGTTCTTC

clone size: few
J gene: TRBJ1-1
V gene: TRBV2
D gene: TRBD1
CDR3 protein: CASRLEGAPTEAFF
CDR3 DNA: TGTGCCAGCAGGCTCGAGGGGGCCCCCACTGAAGCTTTCTTT

clone size: few
J gene: TRBJ2-5
V gene: TRBV20-1
D gene: -
CDR3 protein: CSARVGPNPGETQYF
CDR3 DNA: TGCAGTGCTAGAGTCGGACCCAATCCTGGGGAGACCCAGTACTTC

clone size: few
J gene: TRBJ1-1
V gene: TRBV20-1
D gene: TRBD1
CDR3 protein: CSARGDRVEAFF
CDR3 DNA: TGCAGTGCTAGAGGAGACAGGGTAGAAGCTTTCTTT

clone size: -
J gene: TRBJ1-1
V gene: TRBV29-1
D gene: -
CDR3 protein: CSADGYEAFF
CDR3 DNA: TGCAGCGCAGACGGTTATGAAGCTTTCTTT

clone size: -
J gene: TRBJ2-1
V gene: TRBV27
D gene: -
CDR3 protein: CASSLQRTEYNEQFF
CDR3 DNA: TGTGCCAGCAGTTTACAAAGGACAGAGTACAATGAGCAGTTCTTC

clone size: few
J gene: TRBJ2-2
V gene: TRBV5-1
D gene: -
CDR3 protein: CASATPGAGTGELFF
CDR3 DNA: TGCGCCAGCGCAACCCCGGGGGCCGGCACCGGGGAGCTGTTTTTT

clone size: few
J gene: TRBJ2-3
V gene: TRBV18
D gene: -
CDR3 protein: CASSPPRGEGTDTQYF
CDR3 DNA: TGTGCCAGCTCACCCCCGAGGGGGGAAGGCACAGATACGCAGTATTTT

clone size: few
J gene: TRBJ1-1
V gene: TRBV29-1
D gene: -
CDR3 protein: CTGGYMNTEAFF
CDR3 DNA: TGCACGGGTGGGTACATGAACACTGAAGCTTTCTTT

clone size: -
J gene: TRBJ2-1
V gene: TRBV20-1
D gene: -
CDR3 protein: CSARSRRDSSYNEQFF
CDR3 DNA: TGCAGTGCTAGAAGCCGACGGGATAGCTCCTACAATGAGCAGTTCTTC

clone size: -
J gene: TRBJ2-3
V gene: TRBV9
D gene: TRBD2
CDR3 protein: CASSLRTSGSGADTQYF
CDR3 DNA: TGTGCCAGCAGCCTACGGACTAGCGGGAGTGGAGCAGATACGCAGTATTTT

clone size: -
J gene: TRBJ1-1
V gene: TRBV4-1
D gene: -
CDR3 protein: CASSQDPRDPEAFF
CDR3 DNA: TGCGCCAGCAGCCAAGATCCCCGGGATCCTGAAGCTTTCTTT

clone size: few
J gene: TRBJ1-5
V gene: TRBV29-1
D gene: -
CDR3 protein: CSVGEYSNQPQHF
CDR3 DNA: TGCAGCGTTGGGGAGTATAGCAATCAGCCCCAGCATTTT

clone size: -
J gene: TRBJ2-5
V gene: TRBV19
D gene: TRBD2
CDR3 protein: CASSILAGQETQYF
CDR3 DNA: TGTGCCAGTAGTATACTAGCGGGTCAAGAGACCCAGTACTTC

clone size: -
J gene: TRBJ1-1
V gene: TRBV29-1
D gene: TRBD1
CDR3 protein: CSVEVAGGLGTEAFF
CDR3 DNA: TGCAGCGTTGAGGTTGCAGGGGGGCTGGGGACTGAAGCTTTCTTT

clone size: -
J gene: TRBJ2-7
V gene: TRBV27
D gene: TRBD2
CDR3 protein: CASSLNSGSVKQYF
CDR3 DNA: TGTGCCAGCAGTTTAAATAGCGGGAGCGTAAAGCAGTACTTC

clone size: -
J gene: TRBJ2-7
V gene: TRBV7-9
D gene: -
CDR3 protein: CASSFRELRDEQYF
CDR3 DNA: TGTGCCAGCAGCTTCCGGGAGCTACGGGACGAGCAGTACTTC

clone size: few
J gene: TRBJ2-7
V gene: TRBV29-1
D gene: -
CDR3 protein: CSVDDPLSYEQYF
CDR3 DNA: TGCAGCGTTGATGATCCACTTTCCTACGAGCAGTACTTC

clone size: many
J gene: TRBJ2-3
V gene: TRBV10-1
D gene: -
CDR3 protein: CASSEVPVADTQYF
CDR3 DNA: TGCGCCAGCAGTGAGGTGCCCGTGGCAGATACGCAGTATTTT

clone size: few
J gene: TRBJ2-2
V gene: TRBV7-9
D gene: -
CDR3 protein: CASSRVITGELFF
CDR3 DNA: TGTGCCAGCAGCCGGGTTATCACCGGGGAGCTGTTTTTT

clone size: -
J gene: TRBJ2-3
V gene: TRBV5-1
D gene: TRBD2
CDR3 protein: CASSFGAGVGDTQYF
CDR3 DNA: TGCGCCAGCAGCTTTGGAGCGGGGGTCGGAGATACGCAGTATTTT

clone size: -
J gene: TRBJ2-3
V gene: TRBV3-1
D gene: TRBD2
CDR3 protein: CASSRTSGRTSTDTQYF
CDR3 DNA: TGTGCCAGCAGCCGGACTAGCGGGAGGACTAGCACAGATACGCAGTATTTT

clone size: -
J gene: TRBJ2-5
V gene: TRBV5-1
D gene: TRBD2
CDR3 protein: CASSFSTSGGVMVETQYF
CDR3 DNA: TGCGCCAGCAGCTTTTCGACTAGCGGCGGAGTTATGGTCGAGACCCAGTACTTC

clone size: -
J gene: TRBJ2-7
V gene: TRBV5-1
D gene: TRBD2
CDR3 protein: CASSLAGGRTYEQYF
CDR3 DNA: TGCGCCAGCAGCTTGGCGGGCGGGAGAACCTACGAGCAGTACTTC

clone size: -
J gene: TRBJ2-6
V gene: TRBV29-1
D gene: TRBD1
CDR3 protein: CSASTGSYSGANVLTF
CDR3 DNA: TGCAGCGCCTCGACAGGGTCCTACTCTGGGGCCAACGTCCTGACTTTC

clone size: -
J gene: TRBJ2-2
V gene: TRBV7-9
D gene: -
CDR3 protein: CASSLATIPNTGELFF
CDR3 DNA: TGTGCCAGCAGCTTAGCGACTATACCGAACACCGGGGAGCTGTTTTTT

clone size: -
J gene: TRBJ1-6
V gene: TRBV3-1
D gene: TRBD1
CDR3 protein: CASSKGTVGSPLHF
CDR3 DNA: TGTGCCAGCAGCAAAGGGACAGTGGGTTCACCCCTCCACTTT

clone size: -
J gene: TRBJ2-2
V gene: TRBV20-1
D gene: TRBD2
CDR3 protein: CSARQLAGITGELFF
CDR3 DNA: TGCAGTGCTAGACAACTAGCGGGGATCACCGGGGAGCTGTTTTTT

clone size: -
J gene: TRBJ2-3
V gene: TRBV7-9
D gene: -
CDR3 protein: CASSPTRGAKDTQYF
CDR3 DNA: TGTGCCAGCAGCCCTACCAGGGGAGCAAAGGATACGCAGTATTTT

clone size: -
J gene: TRBJ2-3
V gene: TRBV27
D gene: -
CDR3 protein: CASSLVRADTQYF
CDR3 DNA: TGTGCCAGCAGTTTAGTCAGAGCCGATACGCAGTATTTT

clone size: -
J gene: TRBJ1-2
V gene: TRBV19
D gene: TRBD1
CDR3 protein: CASGTGGRGGYTF
CDR3 DNA: TGTGCCAGTGGAACAGGGGGCAGAGGAGGCTACACCTTC

clone size: -
J gene: TRBJ2-3
V gene: TRBV5-1
D gene: -
CDR3 protein: CASSLAKKYVLAGATDTQYF
CDR3 DNA: TGCGCCAGCAGCTTGGCCAAAAAATATGTCCTTGCGGGGGCCACAGATACGCAGTATTTT

clone size: few
J gene: TRBJ2-6
V gene: TRBV20-1
D gene: -
CDR3 protein: CSAREGTGANVLTF
CDR3 DNA: TGCAGTGCTAGAGAAGGGACTGGGGCCAACGTCCTGACTTTC

clone size: few
J gene: TRBJ2-5
V gene: TRBV5-1
D gene: -
CDR3 protein: CASSFRPAVETQYF
CDR3 DNA: TGCGCCAGCAGCTTCCGTCCGGCAGTAGAGACCCAGTACTTC

clone size: once
J gene: TRBJ2-1
V gene: TRBV4-1
D gene: TRBD2
CDR3 protein: CASSQRSLAGDANEQFF
CDR3 DNA: TGCGCCAGCAGCCAAAGGTCACTAGCGGGAGATGCCAATGAGCAGTTCTTC

clone size: -
J gene: TRBJ1-4
V gene: TRBV5-1
D gene: -
CDR3 protein: CASRLGVTNEKLFF
CDR3 DNA: TGCGCCAGCAGACTGGGGGTGACTAATGAAAAACTGTTTTTT

clone size: few
J gene: TRBJ1-2
V gene: TRBV7-9
D gene: -
CDR3 protein: CASSLGAGMTNYGYTF
CDR3 DNA: TGTGCCAGCAGCTTAGGTGCAGGGATGACTAACTATGGCTACACCTTC

clone size: many
J gene: TRBJ2-2
V gene: TRBV7-7
D gene: -
CDR3 protein: CASSPSTNTGELFF
CDR3 DNA: TGTGCCAGCAGCCCCTCCACAAACACCGGGGAGCTGTTTTTT

clone size: few
J gene: TRBJ2-1
V gene: TRBV7-9
D gene: -
CDR3 protein: CASSLGPVAEQFF
CDR3 DNA: TGTGCCAGCAGCTTAGGGCCAGTGGCTGAGCAGTTCTTC

clone size: -
J gene: TRBJ2-2
V gene: TRBV4-1
D gene: -
CDR3 protein: CASSLTAPNTGELFF
CDR3 DNA: TGCGCCAGCAGTCTGACAGCGCCGAACACCGGGGAGCTGTTTTTT

clone size: -
J gene: TRBJ1-6
V gene: TRBV5-1
D gene: TRBD1
CDR3 protein: CASSPDRGRNNSPLHF
CDR3 DNA: TGCGCCAGCAGCCCGGACAGGGGCCGAAATAATTCACCCCTCCACTTT

clone size: -
J gene: TRBJ2-3
V gene: TRBV29-1
D gene: TRBD1
CDR3 protein: CSVRTGETGTQYF
CDR3 DNA: TGCAGCGTCCGGACAGGGGAAACGGGTACGCAGTATTTT

clone size: few
J gene: TRBJ2-2
V gene: TRBV9
D gene: TRBD2
CDR3 protein: CASSAGLAYTGELFF
CDR3 DNA: TGTGCCAGCAGCGCTGGACTAGCCTACACCGGGGAGCTGTTTTTT

clone size: -
J gene: TRBJ2-2
V gene: TRBV29-1
D gene: -
CDR3 protein: CSVLRQDFSTGELFF
CDR3 DNA: TGCAGCGTTCTAAGACAGGACTTTTCTACCGGGGAGCTGTTTTTT

clone size: -
J gene: TRBJ2-1
V gene: TRBV14
D gene: -
CDR3 protein: CASSQEAALYYNEQFF
CDR3 DNA: TGTGCCAGCAGCCAAGAGGCGGCCCTCTACTACAATGAGCAGTTCTTC

clone size: -
J gene: TRBJ2-3
V gene: TRBV20-1
D gene: TRBD1
CDR3 protein: CSASGTGGTDTQYF
CDR3 DNA: TGCAGTGCCTCCGGGACAGGGGGCACAGATACGCAGTATTTT

clone size: -
J gene: TRBJ2-5
V gene: TRBV7-2
D gene: TRBD2
CDR3 protein: CASAQQRGSETQYF
CDR3 DNA: TGTGCCAGCGCCCAACAGCGGGGTTCAGAGACCCAGTACTTC

clone size: few
J gene: TRBJ1-1
V gene: TRBV2
D gene: TRBD1
CDR3 protein: CASSEYDRDAEAFF
CDR3 DNA: TGTGCCAGCAGTGAGTATGACAGGGACGCTGAAGCTTTCTTT

clone size: few
J gene: TRBJ2-2
V gene: TRBV7-9
D gene: TRBD2
CDR3 protein: CASSFSGKWTGELFF
CDR3 DNA: TGTGCCAGCAGCTTTAGCGGGAAGTGGACCGGGGAGCTGTTTTTT

clone size: -
J gene: TRBJ2-3
V gene: TRBV24-1
D gene: -
CDR3 protein: CATSGTAITDTQYF
CDR3 DNA: TGTGCCACCAGTGGGACAGCCATCACAGATACGCAGTATTTT

clone size: many
J gene: TRBJ2-1
V gene: TRBV28
D gene: -
CDR3 protein: CASSPLRGTYNEQFF
CDR3 DNA: TGTGCCAGCAGTCCCCTCAGGGGAACCTACAATGAGCAGTTCTTC

clone size: few
J gene: TRBJ2-3
V gene: TRBV20-1
D gene: TRBD2
CDR3 protein: CSARVGLAGSTDTQYF
CDR3 DNA: TGCAGTGCTAGAGTAGGACTAGCGGGGAGCACAGATACGCAGTATTTT